Sequencing of this T cell receptor beta chain was carried out in a study of T cell repertoires in cytomegalovirus infection. Trimming stripped 4 bases from V and 7 bases from J, with 17 bases between. Germline V lookup: CDR1 SGHTA, CDR2 FQGNSA. This CDR3 region has 16 residues. Using its own MiXCR run on the reads, TCRdb lists one record per CDR3 protein. The sample carries a few hundred thousand distinct CDR3 sequences, approximately 22% recorded once. There are a few counts of this clonotype. The target antigen is unknown. Whole-study findings and limits: The ex vivo response showed dominance by HLA-C-restricted CMV-specific TCR beta clonotypes.

Sequencing was performed on CD8+ T cells from PBMCs. The chain links TRBV7-2 to TRBJ1-6; D unclear. This TCR was sampled from a human donor in good health (CMV status not recorded). Some clones in this sample may be carry-over from other donors' samples. The CDR3 loop reads CASSYGSAFLNSPLHF. CDR3 nucleotides: TGTGCCAGCAGCTACGGGTCGGCATTCCTCAATTCACCCCTCCACTTT.